The following is a TCR beta chain sequence with its context. As yet, its antigen is unknown. V shed 6 bases and J 2 bases; nucleotides not matched to a gene: 7. Germline CDR1 is MNHNY and CDR2 is SVGAGI (reference sequence). The CDR3 has 16 amino acids. This entry is derived from a study of CD8+ T cells in alopecia areata. Study as a whole: Administration of oral tofacitinib to treated patients was at 5 to 10 mg twice daily.

Following RNA extraction, reverse transcription yielded cDNA that acted as the sequencing template. Generated by immunoSEQ multiplex PCR, the TCRdb table keeps only in-frame clones and is missing some. Among approximately 150,000 clones listed, approximately 70% were seen once. Points from the study as a whole: Alopecia totalis/universalis scalp especially showed more expanded CD8+ clones than normal scalp.

The chain uses TRBV6-6 and TRBJ1-3, with 10 bases matching TRBD1. Sequences were derived from CD8+ T cells sorted from blood, sampled at week 0. The receptor's source is a human donor with alopecia areata. The CDR3 loop reads CASSLGGQGTGNTIYF. CDR3 bases: TGTGCCAGCAGCCTAGGGGGACAGGGGACTGGAAACACCATATATTTT.